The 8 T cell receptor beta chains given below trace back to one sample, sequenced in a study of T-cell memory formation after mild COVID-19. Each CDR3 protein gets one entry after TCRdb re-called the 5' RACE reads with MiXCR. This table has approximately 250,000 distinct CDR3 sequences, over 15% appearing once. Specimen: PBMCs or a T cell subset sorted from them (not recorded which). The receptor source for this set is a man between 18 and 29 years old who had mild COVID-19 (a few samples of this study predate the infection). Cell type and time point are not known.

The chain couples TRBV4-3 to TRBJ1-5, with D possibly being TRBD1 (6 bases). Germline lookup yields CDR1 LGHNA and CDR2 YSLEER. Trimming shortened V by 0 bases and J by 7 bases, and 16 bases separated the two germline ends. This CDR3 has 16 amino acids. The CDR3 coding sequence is TGCGCCAGCAGCCAAGATCACAGGGTGTTGTGGCAGCCCCAGCATTTT. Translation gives CASSQDHRVLWQPQHF.

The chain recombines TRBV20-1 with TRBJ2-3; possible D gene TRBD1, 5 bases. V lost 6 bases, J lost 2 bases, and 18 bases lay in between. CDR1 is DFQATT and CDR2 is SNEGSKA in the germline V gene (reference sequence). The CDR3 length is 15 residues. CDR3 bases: TGCAGTGCCCCGCAGGGCCTATCGTTCACAGATACGCAGTATTTT. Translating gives CSAPQGLSFTDTQYF.

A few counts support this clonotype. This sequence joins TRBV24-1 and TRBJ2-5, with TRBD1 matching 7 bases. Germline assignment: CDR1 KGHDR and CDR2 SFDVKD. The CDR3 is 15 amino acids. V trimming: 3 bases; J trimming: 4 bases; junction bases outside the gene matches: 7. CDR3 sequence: CATSDPDRPGETQYF. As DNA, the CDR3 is TGTGCCACCAGTGATCCGGACAGGCCGGGAGAGACCCAGTACTTC.

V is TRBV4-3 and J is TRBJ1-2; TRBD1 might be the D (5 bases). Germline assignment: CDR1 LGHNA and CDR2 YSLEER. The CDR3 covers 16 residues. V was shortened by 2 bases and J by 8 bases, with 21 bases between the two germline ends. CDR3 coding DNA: TGCGCCAGCAGCCAACACCGCCGGGCAGGGTGGTTGGGCTACACCTTC. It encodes CASSQHRRAGWLGYTF.

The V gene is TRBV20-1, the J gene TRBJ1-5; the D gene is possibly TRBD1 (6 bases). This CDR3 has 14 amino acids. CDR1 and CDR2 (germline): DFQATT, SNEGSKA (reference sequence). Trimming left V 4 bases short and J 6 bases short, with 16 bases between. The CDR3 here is CSATRGGASQPQHF. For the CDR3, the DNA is TGCAGTGCTACCCGCGGGGGGGCGAGTCAGCCCCAGCATTTT.

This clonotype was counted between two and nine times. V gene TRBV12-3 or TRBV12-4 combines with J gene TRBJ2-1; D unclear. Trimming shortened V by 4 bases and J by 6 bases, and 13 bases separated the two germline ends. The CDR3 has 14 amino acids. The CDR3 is CASSYRRRLNEQFF. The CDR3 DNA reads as TGTGCCAGCAGTTACCGTCGCAGGCTCAATGAGCAGTTCTTC.

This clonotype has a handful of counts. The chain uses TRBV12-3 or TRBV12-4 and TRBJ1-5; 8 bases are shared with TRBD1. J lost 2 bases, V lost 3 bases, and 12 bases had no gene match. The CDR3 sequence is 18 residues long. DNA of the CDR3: TGTGCCAGCAGTTTCCGCATTCGGGACAGGAACGGCAATCAGCCCCAGCATTTT. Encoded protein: CASSFRIRDRNGNQPQHF.

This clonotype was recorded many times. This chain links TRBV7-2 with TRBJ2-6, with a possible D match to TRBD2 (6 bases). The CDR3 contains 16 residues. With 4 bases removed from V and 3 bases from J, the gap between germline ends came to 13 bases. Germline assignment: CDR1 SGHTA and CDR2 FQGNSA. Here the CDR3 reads CASSSGLHLGANVLTF. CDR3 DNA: TGTGCCAGCAGCTCGGGACTCCACCTTGGGGCCAACGTCCTGACTTTC.